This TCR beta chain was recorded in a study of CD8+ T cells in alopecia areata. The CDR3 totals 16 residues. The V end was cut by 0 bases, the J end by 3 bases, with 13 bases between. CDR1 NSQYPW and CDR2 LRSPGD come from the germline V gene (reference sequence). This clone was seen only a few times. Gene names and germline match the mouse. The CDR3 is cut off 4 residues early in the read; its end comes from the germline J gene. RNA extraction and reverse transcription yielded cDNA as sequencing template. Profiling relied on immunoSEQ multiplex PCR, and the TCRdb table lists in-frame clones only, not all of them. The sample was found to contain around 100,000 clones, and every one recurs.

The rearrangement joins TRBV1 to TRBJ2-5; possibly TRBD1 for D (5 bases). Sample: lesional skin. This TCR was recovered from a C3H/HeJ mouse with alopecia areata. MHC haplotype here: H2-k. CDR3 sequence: CTCSADLREGQDTQYF. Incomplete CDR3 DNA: TGCACCTGCAGTGCAGATCTCAGGGAGGGGCAAGAC.